This T cell receptor (beta chain) comes out of a study of post-analysis software for immune sequencing data. Study outcomes and limitations: A handful of TRBV segments were significantly more frequent in patients than in controls. TRBV5-6, TRBV5-1 and TRBV20-1 were among these segments.

Unique-molecular-identifier-tagged TCR beta cDNA libraries were used. When about 1 to 11 million T cells were used, they gave roughly 490,000 cDNA molecules. One entry per CDR3 protein, called by TCRdb with MiXCR from the PCR reads. The sample includes 750,000 to 950,000 distinct CDR3 sequences, approximately 44% seen only once; the top ten take roughly 4.9%. Germline values: CDR1 SGHVS, CDR2 FNYEAQ. The length of the CDR3 is 15 residues. Trimming shortened V by 1 base and J by 1 base, and 10 bases separated the two germline ends. A few counts support this clonotype. Antigen: not known. This clonotype originated in a girl aged 10-17 years with multiple sclerosis. The specimen sequenced was blood. J is TRBJ1-1 and V is TRBV7-6, with a weak D call TRBD1 (6 bases). The CDR3 nucleotides are TGTGCCAGCAGCTTAGAGGGACACGCGAACACTGAAGCTTTCTTT. Translation: CASSLEGHANTEAFF.